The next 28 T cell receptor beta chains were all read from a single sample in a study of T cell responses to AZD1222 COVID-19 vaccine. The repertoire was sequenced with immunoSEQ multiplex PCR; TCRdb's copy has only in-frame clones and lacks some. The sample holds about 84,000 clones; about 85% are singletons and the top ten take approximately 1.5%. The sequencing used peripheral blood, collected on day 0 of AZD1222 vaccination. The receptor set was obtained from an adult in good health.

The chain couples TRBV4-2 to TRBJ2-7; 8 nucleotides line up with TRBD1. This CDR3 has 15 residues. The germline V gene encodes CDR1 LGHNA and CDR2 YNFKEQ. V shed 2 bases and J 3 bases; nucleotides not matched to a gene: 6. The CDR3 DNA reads TGTGCCAGCAGCCAATCGACAGGGGTGAACTACGAGCAGTACTTC. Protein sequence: CASSQSTGVNYEQYF.

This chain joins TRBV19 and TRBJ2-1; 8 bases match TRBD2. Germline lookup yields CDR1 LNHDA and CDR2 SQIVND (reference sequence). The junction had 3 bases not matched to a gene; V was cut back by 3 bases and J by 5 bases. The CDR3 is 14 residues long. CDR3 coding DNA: TGTGCCAGTAGTATCAAACTAGCGGACAATGAGCAGTTCTTC. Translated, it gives CASSIKLADNEQFF. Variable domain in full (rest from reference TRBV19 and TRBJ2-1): DGGITQSPKYLFRKEGQNVTLSCEQNLNHDAMYWYRQDPGQGLRLIYYSQIVNDFQKGDIAEGYSVSREKKESFPLTVTSAQKNPTAFYLCASSIKLADNEQFFGPGTRLTVL.

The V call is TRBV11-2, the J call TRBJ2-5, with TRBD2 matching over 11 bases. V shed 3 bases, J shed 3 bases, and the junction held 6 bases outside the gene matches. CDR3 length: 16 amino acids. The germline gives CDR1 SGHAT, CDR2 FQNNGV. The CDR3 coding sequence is TGTGCCAGCAGCTTCACTAGCGGGAGTGGGAAAGAGACCCAGTACTTC. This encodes CASSFTSGSGKETQYF.

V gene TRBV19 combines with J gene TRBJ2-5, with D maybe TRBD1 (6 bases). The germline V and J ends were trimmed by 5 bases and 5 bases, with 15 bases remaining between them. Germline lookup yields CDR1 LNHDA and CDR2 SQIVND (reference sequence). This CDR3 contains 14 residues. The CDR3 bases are TGTGCCAGTAGTCCCCGAGGGGGTCGGGAGACCCAGTACTTC. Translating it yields CASSPRGGRETQYF.

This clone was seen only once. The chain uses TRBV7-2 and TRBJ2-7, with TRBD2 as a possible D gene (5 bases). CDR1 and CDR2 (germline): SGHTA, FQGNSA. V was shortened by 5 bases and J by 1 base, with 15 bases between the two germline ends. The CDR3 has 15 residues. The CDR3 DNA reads TGTGCCAGCAGCGTCTCTAGGACTCGGTCCTACGAGCAGTACTTC. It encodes CASSVSRTRSYEQYF.

The CDR3 DNA reads as TGTGCCTGGAGGACCTATTATACCTCAGGGGTGAACACTGAAGCTTTCTTT. As protein: CAWRTYYTSGVNTEAFF. V and J are TRBV30 and TRBJ1-1, with a tentative D call TRBD1 (6 bases). The V end lost 3 bases, the J end lost 0 bases, and 20 bases lay between the germline ends. Looked up from germline, CDR1 is GTSNPN and CDR2 is SVGIG (reference sequence). This CDR3 is built from 17 residues.

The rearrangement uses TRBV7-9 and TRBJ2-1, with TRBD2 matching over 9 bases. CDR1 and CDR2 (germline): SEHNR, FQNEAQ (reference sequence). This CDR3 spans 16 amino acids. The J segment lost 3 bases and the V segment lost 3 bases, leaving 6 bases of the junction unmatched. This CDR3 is CASSLQGAGGYNEQFF. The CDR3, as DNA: TGTGCCAGCAGCTTGCAAGGAGCGGGAGGCTACAATGAGCAGTTCTTC.

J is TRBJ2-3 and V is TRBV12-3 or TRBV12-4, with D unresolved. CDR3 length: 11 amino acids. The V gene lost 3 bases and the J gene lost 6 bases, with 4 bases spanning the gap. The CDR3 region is CASSFTDTQYF. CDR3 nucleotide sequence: TGTGCCAGCAGTTTCACCGATACGCAGTATTTT.

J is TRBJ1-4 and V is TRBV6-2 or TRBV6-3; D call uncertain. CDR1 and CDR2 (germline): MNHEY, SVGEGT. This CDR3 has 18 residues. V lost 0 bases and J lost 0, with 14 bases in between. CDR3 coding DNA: TGTGCCAGCAGTTACTCGACGTCAGGTTCTTCAACTAATGAAAAACTGTTTTTT. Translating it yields CASSYSTSGSSTNEKLFF.

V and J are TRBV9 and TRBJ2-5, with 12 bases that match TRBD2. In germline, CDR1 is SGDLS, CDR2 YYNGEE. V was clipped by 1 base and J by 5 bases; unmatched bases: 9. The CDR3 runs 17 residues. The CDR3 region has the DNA TGTGCCAGCAGCGTATCACTAGCGGGAGGACCCGGGGAGACCCAGTACTTC. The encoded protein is CASSVSLAGGPGETQYF.

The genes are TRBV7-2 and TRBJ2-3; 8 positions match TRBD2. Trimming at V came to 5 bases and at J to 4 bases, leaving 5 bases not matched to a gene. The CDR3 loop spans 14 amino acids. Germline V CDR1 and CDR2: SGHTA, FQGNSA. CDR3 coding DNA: TGTGCCAGCAGCCCAAGACTAGCGCCAGATACGCAGTATTTT. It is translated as CASSPRLAPDTQYF.

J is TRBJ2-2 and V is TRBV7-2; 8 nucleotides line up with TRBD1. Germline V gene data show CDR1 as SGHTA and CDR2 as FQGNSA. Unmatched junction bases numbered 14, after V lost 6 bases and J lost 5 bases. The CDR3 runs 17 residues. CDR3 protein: CASSLDRGIVRTGELFF. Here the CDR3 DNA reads TGTGCCAGCAGTCTCGACAGGGGCATAGTGAGGACCGGGGAGCTGTTTTTT.

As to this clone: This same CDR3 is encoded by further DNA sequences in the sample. The CDR3 loop is CATSDTGTSGYNEQFF. Here the CDR3 DNA reads TGTGCCACCAGTGATACCGGGACTAGCGGATACAATGAGCAGTTCTTC. V gene TRBV24-1 combines with J gene TRBJ2-1; 11 bases fit TRBD2. The trim removed 3 bases at V and 4 bases at J, leaving 4 bases unmatched. The germline V gene encodes CDR1 KGHDR and CDR2 SFDVKD. The CDR3 sequence is 16 residues long.

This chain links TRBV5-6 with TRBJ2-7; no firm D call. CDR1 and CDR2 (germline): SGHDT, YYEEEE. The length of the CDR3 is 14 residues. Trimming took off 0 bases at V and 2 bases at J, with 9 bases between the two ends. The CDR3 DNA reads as TGTGCCAGCAGCTTGGGTCGGCGACCCTACGAGCAGTACTTC. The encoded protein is CASSLGRRPYEQYF.

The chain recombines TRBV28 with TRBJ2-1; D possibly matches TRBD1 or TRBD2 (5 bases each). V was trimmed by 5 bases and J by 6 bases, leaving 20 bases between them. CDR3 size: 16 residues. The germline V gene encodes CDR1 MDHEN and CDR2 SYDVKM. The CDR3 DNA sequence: TGTGCCAGCAGTCTATACGGGGCAGCTACATCCAATGAGCAGTTCTTC. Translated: CASSLYGAATSNEQFF.

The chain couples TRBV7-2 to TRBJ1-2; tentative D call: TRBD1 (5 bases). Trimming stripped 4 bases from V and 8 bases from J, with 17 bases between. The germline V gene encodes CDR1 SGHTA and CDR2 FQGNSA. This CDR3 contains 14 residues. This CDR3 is CASSSGHRTMGYTF. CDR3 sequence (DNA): TGTGCCAGCAGCTCAGGACACCGAACTATGGGCTACACCTTC.

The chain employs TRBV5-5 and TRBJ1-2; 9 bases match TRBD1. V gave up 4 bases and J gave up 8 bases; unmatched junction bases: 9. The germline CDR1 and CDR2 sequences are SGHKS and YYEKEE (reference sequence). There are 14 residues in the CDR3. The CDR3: CASSRQDRGGGYTF. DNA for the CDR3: TGTGCCAGCAGCCGACAGGACAGGGGTGGCGGCTACACCTTC.

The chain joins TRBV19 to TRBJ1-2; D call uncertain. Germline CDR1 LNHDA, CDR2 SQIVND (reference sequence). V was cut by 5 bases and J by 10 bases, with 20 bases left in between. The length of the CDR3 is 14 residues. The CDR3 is CASSPGPASRSYTF. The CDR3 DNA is TGTGCCAGTAGTCCTGGACCGGCCTCAAGATCCTACACCTTC.

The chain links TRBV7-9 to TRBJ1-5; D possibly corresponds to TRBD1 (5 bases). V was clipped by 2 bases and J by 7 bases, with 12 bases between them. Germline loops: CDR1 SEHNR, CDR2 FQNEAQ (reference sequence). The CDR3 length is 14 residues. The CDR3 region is CASSLLGVGQPQHF. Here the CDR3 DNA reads TGTGCCAGCAGCTTACTAGGGGTGGGCCAGCCCCAGCATTTT.

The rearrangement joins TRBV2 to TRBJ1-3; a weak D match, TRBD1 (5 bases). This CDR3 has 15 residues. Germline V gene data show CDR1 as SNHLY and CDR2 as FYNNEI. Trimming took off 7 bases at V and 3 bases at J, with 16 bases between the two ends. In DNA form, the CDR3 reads TGTGCCAGCACCCGATTGATCGGGGGTGGAAACACCATATATTTT. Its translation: CASTRLIGGGNTIYF.

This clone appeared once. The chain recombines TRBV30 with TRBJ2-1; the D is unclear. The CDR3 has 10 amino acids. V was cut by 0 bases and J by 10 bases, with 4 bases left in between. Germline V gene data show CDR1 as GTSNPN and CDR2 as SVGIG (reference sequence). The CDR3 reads CAWSVREQFF. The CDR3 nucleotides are TGTGCCTGGAGTGTCAGGGAGCAGTTCTTC.

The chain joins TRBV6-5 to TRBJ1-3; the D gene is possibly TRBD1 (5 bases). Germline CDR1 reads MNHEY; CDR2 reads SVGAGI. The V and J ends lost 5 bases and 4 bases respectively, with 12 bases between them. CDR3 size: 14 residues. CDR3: CASSLQGTGNTIYF. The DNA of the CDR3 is TGTGCCAGCAGTCTCCAGGGAACCGGAAACACCATATATTTT.

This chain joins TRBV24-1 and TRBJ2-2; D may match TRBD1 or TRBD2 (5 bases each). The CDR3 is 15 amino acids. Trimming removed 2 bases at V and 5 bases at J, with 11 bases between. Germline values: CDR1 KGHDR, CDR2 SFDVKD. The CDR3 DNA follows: TGTGCCACCAGTGATTCCTCGGGGCAAACCGGGGAGCTGTTTTTT. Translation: CATSDSSGQTGELFF.

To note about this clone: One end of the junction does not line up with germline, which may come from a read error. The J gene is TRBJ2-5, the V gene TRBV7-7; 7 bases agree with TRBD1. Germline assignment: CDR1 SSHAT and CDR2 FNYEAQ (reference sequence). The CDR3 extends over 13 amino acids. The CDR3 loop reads CASSLDREETQYF. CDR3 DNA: TGTGCTAGCAGCTTAGACAGGGAAGAGACCCAGTACTTC.

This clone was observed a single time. The CDR3 loop reads CASSSEQGAWGYTF. The CDR3 DNA sequence: TGTGCCAGCAGCTCGGAACAGGGTGCCTGGGGCTACACCTTC. V gene TRBV5-8 combines with J gene TRBJ1-2; tentative D call: TRBD1 (6 bases). The germline gives CDR1 SGHTS, CDR2 YDEGEE. The CDR3 is 14 residues long. Trimming took off 3 bases at V and 8 bases at J, with 17 bases between the two ends.

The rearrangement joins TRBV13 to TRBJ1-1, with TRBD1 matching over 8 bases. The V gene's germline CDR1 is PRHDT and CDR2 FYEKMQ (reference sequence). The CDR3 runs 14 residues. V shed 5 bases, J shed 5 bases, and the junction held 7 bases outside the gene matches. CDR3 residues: CASSRLTGVTEAFF. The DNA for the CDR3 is TGTGCCAGCAGCCGTTTGACAGGGGTGACTGAAGCTTTCTTT.

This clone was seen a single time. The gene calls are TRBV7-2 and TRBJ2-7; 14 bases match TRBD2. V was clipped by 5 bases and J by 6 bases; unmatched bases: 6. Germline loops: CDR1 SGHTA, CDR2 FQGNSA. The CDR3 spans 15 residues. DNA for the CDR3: TGTGCCAGCAGCCTCGGACTAGCGGGAGGCGTCGAGCAGTACTTC. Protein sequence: CASSLGLAGGVEQYF.

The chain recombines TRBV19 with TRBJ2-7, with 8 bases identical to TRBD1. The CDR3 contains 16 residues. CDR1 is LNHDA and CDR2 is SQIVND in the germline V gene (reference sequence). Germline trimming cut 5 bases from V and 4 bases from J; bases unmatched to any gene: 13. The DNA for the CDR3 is TGTGCCAGTAGTCAAAGACAGGGGACCATCGGGTACGAGCAGTACTTC. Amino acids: CASSQRQGTIGYEQYF.